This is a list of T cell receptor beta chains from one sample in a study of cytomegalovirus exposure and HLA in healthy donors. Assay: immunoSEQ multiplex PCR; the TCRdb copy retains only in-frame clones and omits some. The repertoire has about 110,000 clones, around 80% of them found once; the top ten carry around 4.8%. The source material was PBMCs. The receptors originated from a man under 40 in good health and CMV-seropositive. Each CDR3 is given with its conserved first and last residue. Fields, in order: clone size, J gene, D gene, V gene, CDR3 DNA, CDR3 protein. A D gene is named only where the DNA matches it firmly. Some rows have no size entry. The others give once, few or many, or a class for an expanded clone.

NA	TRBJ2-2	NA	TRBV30	TGTGCCTGGAGTGTCGACAGGACCGGGGAGCTGTTTTTT	CAWSVDRTGELFF
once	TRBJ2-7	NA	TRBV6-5	TGTGCCAGCAGTTACATCCGGGACTCCTACGAGCAGTACTTC	CASSYIRDSYEQYF
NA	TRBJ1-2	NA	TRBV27	TGTGCCAGCAGTTTAATGGGGAGGGTCGGTGGCTACACCTTC	CASSLMGRVGGYTF
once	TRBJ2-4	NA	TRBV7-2	TGTGCCAGCAGCTTGGGGCGGAACAAAAACATTCAGTACTTC	CASSLGRNKNIQYF
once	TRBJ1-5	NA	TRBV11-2	TGTGCCAGCAGCTTGACAGGTGCTGCTCAGCCCCAGCATTTT	CASSLTGAAQPQHF
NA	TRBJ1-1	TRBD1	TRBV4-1	TGCGCCAGCAGCCACGGGACAGGAAACACTGAAGCTTTCTTT	CASSHGTGNTEAFF
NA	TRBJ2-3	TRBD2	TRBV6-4	TGTGCCAGCCACGCTCTAGCGGGCACAGATACGCAGTATTTT	CASHALAGTDTQYF
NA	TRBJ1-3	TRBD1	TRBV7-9	TGTGCCAGCAGCTTAAACCCGGGACAGGGGAACACCATATATTTT	CASSLNPGQGNTIYF
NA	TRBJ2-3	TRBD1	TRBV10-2	TGCGCCAGCACAACCTTAAACCGGGACAGGGTTCCAGATACGCAGTATTTT	CASTTLNRDRVPDTQYF
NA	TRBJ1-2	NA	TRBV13	TGTGCCAGCAGCTTAGCCTCTACAGGGCGCGGCTACACCTTC	CASSLASTGRGYTF
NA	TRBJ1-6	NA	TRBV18	TGTGCCAGCTCACCAAACCCGAGGGATTCACCCCTCCACTTT	CASSPNPRDSPLHF
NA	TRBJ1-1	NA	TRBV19	TGTGCCAGTAGTGTTAAGGGGGACACTGAAGCTTTCTTT	CASSVKGDTEAFF
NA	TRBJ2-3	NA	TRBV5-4	TGTGCCAGCAGCTCGATTCGGGGCACAGATACGCAGTATTTT	CASSSIRGTDTQYF
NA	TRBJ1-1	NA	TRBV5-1	TGCGCCAGCAGCTCACAGAGGAACACTGAAGCTTTCTTT	CASSSQRNTEAFF
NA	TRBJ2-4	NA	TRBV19	TGTGCCAGTAGTTCACAAGGGACTCGAAACATTCAGTACTTC	CASSSQGTRNIQYF
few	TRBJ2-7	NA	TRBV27	TGTGCCAGCAGTTTATTGGCCACCTACGAGCAGTACTTC	CASSLLATYEQYF
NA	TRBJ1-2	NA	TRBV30	TGTGCCTGGAGTGTAGTCGGCGGGATCTATGGCTACCCCTTC	CAWSVVGGIYGYPF
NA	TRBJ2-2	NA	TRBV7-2	TGTGCCAGCAGCTTAATGCGGCGGAACACCGGGGAGCTGTTTTTT	CASSLMRRNTGELFF
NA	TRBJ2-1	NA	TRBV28	TGTGCCAGCACCGAGCAACAGGGTTGGGAGCAGTTCTTC	CASTEQQGWEQFF
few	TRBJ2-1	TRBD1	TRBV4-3	TGCGCCAGCAGCCACGGGACAGGGCAGACCTACAATGAGCAGTTCTTC	CASSHGTGQTYNEQFF
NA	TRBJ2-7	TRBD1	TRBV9	TGTGCCAGCGGAGGGACAGGGGGACCGTACGAGCAGTACTTC	CASGGTGGPYEQYF
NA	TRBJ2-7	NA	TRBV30	TGTGCCTGGAGTGAGGGGTGGTCCTACGAGCAGTACTTC	CAWSEGWSYEQYF
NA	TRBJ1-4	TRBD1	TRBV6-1	TGTGCCAGCAGCCGGGGACAGGTAAATGAAAAACTGTTTTTT	CASSRGQVNEKLFF
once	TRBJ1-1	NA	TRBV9	TGTGCCAGCGGCAGCGTGAACACTGAAGCTTTCTTT	CASGSVNTEAFF
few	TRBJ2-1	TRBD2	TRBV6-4	TGTGCCAGCAGTGAGGGGACTAGCGGGGCAAGTGAGCAGTTCTTC	CASSEGTSGASEQFF
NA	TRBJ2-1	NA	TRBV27	TGTGCCAGCAGTCCGTCACAGGGCGTACAGGTCAATGAGCAGTTCTTC	CASSPSQGVQVNEQFF
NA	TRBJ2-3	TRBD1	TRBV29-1	TGCAGCGTTGACAGGGGGCCTGATACGCAGTATTTT	CSVDRGPDTQYF
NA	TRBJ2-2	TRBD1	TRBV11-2	TGTGCCAGCAGTGTCGACAGGGGGGCCGGGGAGCTGTTTTTT	CASSVDRGAGELFF